One and the same sample provided the 24 T cell receptor beta chains below, sequenced in a study of cytomegalovirus exposure and HLA in healthy donors. Measured with immunoSEQ multiplex PCR; TCRdb has only the in-frame clones, and not every one. The top ten hold about 3.7% of the sample, which has roughly 120,000 clones, roughly 89% seen once. The sample taken for sequencing was PBMCs. These receptors came from a man under 40 in good health and CMV-seronegative.

J is TRBJ1-5 and V is TRBV4-3; D gene ambiguous. CDR3 size: 16 residues. V shed 1 base and J shed 9 bases, with 19 bases lying between them. CDR1 is LGHNA, CDR2 YSLEER, per germline. CDR3 sequence (DNA): TGCGCCAGCAGCCAAGCGATACCACCCCCGGTGCGGCCCCAGCATTTT. Translation: CASSQAIPPPVRPQHF.

A single count supports this clone. The sample holds other DNA sequences that translate to the same CDR3. The rearrangement uses TRBV9 and TRBJ2-7, with 7 positions matching TRBD1. Germline loops: CDR1 SGDLS, CDR2 YYNGEE. V trimming: 0 bases; J trimming: 2 bases; junction bases outside the gene matches: 5. This CDR3 contains 15 residues. The CDR3, as DNA: TGTGCCAGCAGCGTAGGGGGTACAGGGGCCTACGAGCAGTACTTC. Translated: CASSVGGTGAYEQYF. Combining the CDR3 with reference TRBV9 and TRBJ2-7 gives the whole variable domain DSGVTQTPKHLITATGQRVTLRCSPRSGDLSVYWYQQSLDQGLQFLIQYYNGEERAKGNILERFSAQQFPDLHSELNLSSLELGDSALYFCASSVGGTGAYEQYFGPGTRLTVT.

The rearrangement links TRBV6-5 to TRBJ2-7; 11 bases fit TRBD2. This CDR3 is built from 14 residues. Losses at the gene ends were 5 bases for V and 3 bases for J; bases not matched to a gene: 3. CDR1 and CDR2 (germline): MNHEY, SVGAGI. In DNA form, the CDR3 reads TGTGCCAGCAGTATAGCGGGGGGGCTCTACGAGCAGTACTTC. This sequence encodes CASSIAGGLYEQYF.

The CDR3 spells CASSPLRDTDTQYF. CDR3 in DNA: TGTGCCAGCTCTCCTCTACGGGACACAGATACGCAGTATTTT. The rearrangement uses TRBV18 and TRBJ2-3, with D perhaps matching TRBD2 (5 bases). The CDR3 totals 14 residues. The V gene's germline CDR1 is KGHSH and CDR2 LQKENI. Trimming took 6 bases from V and 2 from J, leaving 12 bases between them. The variable domain in full, with the rest retrieved from reference TRBV18 and TRBJ2-3, is NAGVMQNPRHLVRRRGQEARLRCSPMKGHSHVYWYRQLPEEGLKFMVYLQKENIIDESGMPKERFSAEFPKEGPSILRIQQVVRGDSAAYFCASSPLRDTDTQYFGPGTRLTVL.

In nucleotides, the CDR3 is TGTGCCAGCAGCTTAGGTCTCCAGGCGCAGTATTTT. It translates to CASSLGLQAQYF. V and J are TRBV7-6 and TRBJ2-3; D unresolved. Trimming stripped 1 base from V and 10 bases from J, with 9 bases between. This CDR3 has 12 residues. Germline V gene data show CDR1 as SGHVS and CDR2 as FNYEAQ.

This chain connects TRBV4-2 to TRBJ1-3; weak D call: TRBD1 (6 bases). V lost 2 bases and J lost 4, with 18 bases in between. Germline lookup yields CDR1 LGHNA and CDR2 YNFKEQ. The CDR3 consists of 17 residues. This CDR3 is CASSQRVGASSGNTIYF. CDR3 nucleotide sequence: TGTGCCAGCAGCCAAAGGGTGGGGGCAAGCTCAGGAAACACCATATATTTT.

The V gene is TRBV11-2, the J gene TRBJ2-7; TRBD1 agrees at 9 bases. The germline V gene has CDR1 SGHAT and CDR2 FQNNGV. J lost 6 bases, V lost 3 bases, and 9 bases had no gene match. The CDR3 loop spans 15 amino acids. The CDR3 protein is CASSLGQGYYFEQYF. In nucleotides, the CDR3 is TGTGCCAGCAGCTTGGGACAGGGTTACTATTTCGAGCAGTACTTC.

The V gene is TRBV4-1, the J gene TRBJ1-3; maybe TRBD1 (6 bases). Trimming pared 4 bases from V and 2 bases from J, leaving 15 bases between. The CDR3 is made up of 16 amino acids. The germline CDR1 and CDR2 sequences are MGHRA and YSYEKL. CDR3: CASSPNYREPGNTIYF. DNA for the CDR3: TGCGCCAGCAGCCCGAACTACAGGGAGCCTGGAAACACCATATATTTT.

As to this clone: At one end the junction does not follow the germline gene, possibly because of a read error. The chain links TRBV27 to TRBJ1-1, with 8 bases fitting TRBD1. The CDR3 runs 13 residues. Germline V gene lookup returns CDR1 MNHEY and CDR2 SMNVEV (reference sequence). The CDR3 protein is CASSPRTGSRVGF. The CDR3, as DNA: TGTGCCAGCAGTCCGCGGACAGGGTCCCGGGTGGGGTTT.

V gene TRBV10-3 combines with J gene TRBJ2-5; TRBD1 might be the D (6 bases). The CDR3 is 13 amino acids. Looked up from germline, CDR1 is ENHRY and CDR2 is SYGVKD. Trimming stripped 2 bases from V and 2 bases from J, with 6 bases between. The CDR3 sequence: CAISEGQQETQYF. DNA of the CDR3: TGTGCCATCAGTGAGGGACAGCAAGAGACCCAGTACTTC.

This clone was found once. The CDR3 region is CASSFLFRTGGYYGYTF. The DNA of the CDR3 is TGTGCCAGCAGTTTTCTCTTTAGGACAGGGGGTTATTATGGCTACACCTTC. The chain couples TRBV27 to TRBJ1-2, with 10 positions matching TRBD1. The germline gives CDR1 MNHEY, CDR2 SMNVEV (reference sequence). The junction had 12 bases not matched to a gene; V was cut back by 3 bases and J by 5 bases. This CDR3 contains 17 residues.

The genes are TRBV19 and TRBJ1-3, with 9 positions matching TRBD1. J gave up 0 bases and V 5 bases, and 8 bases lay outside the gene matches. The CDR3 is 17 amino acids. Per the germline V gene, CDR1 is LNHDA and CDR2 is SQIVND (reference sequence). CDR3 in DNA: TGTGCCAGTAGTCGTGGACAGGGGACTCTCTCTGGAAACACCATATATTTT. Translating gives CASSRGQGTLSGNTIYF.

The V and J genes are TRBV6-5 and TRBJ1-2; D perhaps matches TRBD1 (5 bases). The CDR3 length is 14 residues. CDR1 is MNHEY, CDR2 SVGAGI, per germline. The germline V and J ends were trimmed by 6 bases and 4 bases, with 15 bases remaining between them. Here the CDR3 reads CASRSPWGPYGYTF. DNA for the CDR3: TGTGCCAGCAGATCCCCGTGGGGCCCCTATGGCTACACCTTC.

This clone was detected a few times. The chain joins TRBV10-3 to TRBJ2-7; D is unclear. Trimming cost V 0 bases and J 10 bases, with 10 bases left between them. The CDR3 covers 12 residues. Germline loops: CDR1 ENHRY, CDR2 SYGVKD. The DNA of the CDR3 is TGTGCCATCAGTGAGTCGAGGTTTCGACAGTACTTC. Translating it yields CAISESRFRQYF.

This CDR3 is CASSLGPRVPYEQYF. As DNA, the CDR3 is TGTGCCAGCAGCTTAGGCCCCAGGGTTCCCTACGAGCAGTACTTC. This rearrangement joins TRBV7-6 to TRBJ2-7; a weak D match, TRBD1 (5 bases). Germline V gene sequence: CDR1 SGHVS, CDR2 FNYEAQ. CDR3 length: 15 residues. The V end lost 1 base, the J end lost 2 bases, and 12 bases lay between the germline ends.

The rearrangement joins TRBV29-1 to TRBJ2-1, with D tentatively TRBD1 (5 bases). V lost 5 bases, J lost 9 bases, and 14 bases lay in between. The germline V gene has CDR1 SQVTM and CDR2 ANQGSEA. The CDR3 extends over 12 amino acids. The CDR3 loop reads CSVQPRRGEQFF. The DNA for the CDR3 is TGCAGCGTTCAACCCCGAAGGGGTGAGCAGTTCTTC.

The chain has TRBV6-5 and TRBJ2-1; D is unresolved. Trimming pared 2 bases from V and 7 bases from J, leaving 9 bases between. Germline V gene sequence: CDR1 MNHEY, CDR2 SVGAGI. The length of the CDR3 is 13 residues. This CDR3 reads CASSYVSGNEQFF. CDR3 sequence (DNA): TGTGCCAGCAGTTACGTATCGGGTAATGAGCAGTTCTTC.

The chain recombines TRBV7-9 with TRBJ1-2; the D is unclear. CDR1 and CDR2 from the germline V gene are SEHNR and FQNEAQ (reference sequence). V dropped 4 bases and J dropped 4 bases, with 16 bases sitting between them. The CDR3 runs to 15 residues. CDR3 in DNA: TGTGCCAGCAGCTCCCCCGGCCGTGAGGCCTATGGCTACACCTTC. Residues: CASSSPGREAYGYTF.

This clone was counted a single time. The V gene is TRBV29-1, the J gene TRBJ2-3; D is unclear. From germline, CDR1 is SQVTM and CDR2 ANQGSEA. There are 14 residues in the CDR3. V was cut by 6 bases and J by 1 base, with 14 bases left in between. The DNA of the CDR3 is TGCAGCGTCCTAGGAGCTTACGGCACAGATACGCAGTATTTT. This encodes CSVLGAYGTDTQYF.

This clone was seen only once. The chain links TRBV7-2 to TRBJ2-5, with TRBD2 matching 8 bases. The CDR3 length is 18 residues. V was pared by 5 bases and J by 2 bases, with 16 bases of the junction left unmatched. The germline gives CDR1 SGHTA, CDR2 FQGNSA. CDR3 protein: CASSADGLAPAEQETQYF. In DNA, the CDR3 is TGTGCCAGCAGCGCCGACGGACTAGCCCCAGCCGAACAAGAGACCCAGTACTTC.

This clone came up once. The CDR3, as DNA: TGCGCCAGCAGCCATCCGTCCCCAGATCGGGTGCATCAGCCCCAGCATTTT. It codes for CASSHPSPDRVHQPQHF. The chain is built from TRBV4-3 and TRBJ1-5; D is unclear. CDR3 length: 17 residues. CDR1 is LGHNA, CDR2 YSLEER, per germline. Trimming cost V 3 bases and J 5 bases, with 20 bases left between them.

The chain carries TRBV5-6 and TRBJ1-5, with unresolved D. This CDR3 is 16 amino acids long. Trimming took off 4 bases at V and 0 bases at J, with 14 bases between the two ends. Per the germline V gene, CDR1 is SGHDT and CDR2 is YYEEEE. CDR3 sequence: CASSVSGEYSNQPQHF. The DNA for the CDR3 is TGTGCCAGCAGCGTCTCGGGAGAATATAGCAATCAGCCCCAGCATTTT.

The DNA of the CDR3 is TGTGCCAGCAGCCTAGACCAATATGGTAGGTCCTACGAGCAGTACTTC. Encoded protein: CASSLDQYGRSYEQYF. The rearrangement uses TRBV2 and TRBJ2-7, with D unclear. This CDR3 is 16 amino acids long. Trimming pared 6 bases from V and 1 base from J, leaving 19 bases between. Looked up from germline, CDR1 is SNHLY and CDR2 is FYNNEI.

The chain employs TRBV2 and TRBJ2-7; 11 bases fit TRBD1. Per the germline V gene, CDR1 is SNHLY and CDR2 is FYNNEI. The CDR3 runs 14 residues. V shed 4 bases, J shed 7 bases, and the junction held 6 bases outside the gene matches. CDR3: CASSVGQGAWEQYF. The CDR3 DNA reads TGTGCCAGCAGTGTCGGACAGGGGGCTTGGGAGCAGTACTTC.